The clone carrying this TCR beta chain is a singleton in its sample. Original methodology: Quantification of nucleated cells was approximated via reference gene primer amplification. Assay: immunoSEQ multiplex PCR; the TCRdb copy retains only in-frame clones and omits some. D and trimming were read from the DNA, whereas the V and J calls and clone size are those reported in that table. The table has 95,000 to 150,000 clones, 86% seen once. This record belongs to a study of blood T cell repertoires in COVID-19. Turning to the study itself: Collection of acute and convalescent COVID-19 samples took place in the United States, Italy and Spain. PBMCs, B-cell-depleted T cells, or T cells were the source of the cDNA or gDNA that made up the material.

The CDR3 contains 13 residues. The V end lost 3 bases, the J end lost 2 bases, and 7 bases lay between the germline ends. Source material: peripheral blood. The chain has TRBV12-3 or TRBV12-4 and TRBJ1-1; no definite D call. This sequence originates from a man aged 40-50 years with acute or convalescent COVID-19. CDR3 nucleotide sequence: TGTGCCAGCAGTTTCCCCCCTAACACTGAAGCTTTCTTT. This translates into CASSFPPNTEAFF.